This T cell receptor (beta chain) stems from a study of cytomegalovirus exposure and HLA in healthy donors. Study outcomes and limitations: As a later analysis revealed, the rate of TCR association differed by HLA locus, with DRB1 most and HLA-C fewest.

It was with 60 Vbeta and 13 Jbeta primers that the PCR ran. Clones were read by immunoSEQ multiplex PCR, and TCRdb kept only the in-frame ones, dropping some. This sample yields over 130,000 clones, of which approximately 91% are seen a single time; 0.51% belongs to the top ten. This clone was counted only a few times. The antigen is not known. Sequences were obtained from PBMCs. This clonotype was sampled from a woman aged 40-49 years in good health and CMV-seronegative.

CDR3 nucleotides: TGTGCCAGCAGCTACCGAAATTGGGGGATTAGACAGGATCAAGAGACCCAGTACTTC. Translation: CASSYRNWGIRQDQETQYF. This chain joins TRBV5-4 and TRBJ2-5; the D gene is possibly TRBD1 (6 bases). The germline V gene encodes CDR1 SGHNT and CDR2 YYREEE (reference sequence). There are 19 residues in the CDR3. The ends were cut back, 3 bases at V and 2 bases at J, with 26 bases in the middle.